This T cell receptor (beta chain) was sequenced during a study of multiple sclerosis patients with progressive multifocal leukoencephalopathy. Study outcomes and limitations: Most PML patients had lower entropy, suggesting less diverse TRB repertoires.

TCRdb's copy holds only in-frame clones and misses some; the assay was immunoSEQ multiplex PCR. Of tens of thousands of clones in the sample, around 87% are singletons; the top ten hold 1.3%. As for time point: more than ten months of natalizumab therapy. The CDR3 is made up of 16 amino acids. From germline, CDR1 is SGHAT and CDR2 FQNNGV. Trimming left V 2 bases short and J 2 bases short, with 13 bases between. The table lists this clone with a few counts. The antigen remains unidentified. The V and J genes are TRBV11-2 and TRBJ1-3; D perhaps matches TRBD1 (6 bases). Sequenced material: PBMCs, taken from a patient treated with natalizumab. The receptor was derived from a human donor with multiple sclerosis. CDR3 residues: CASSLFPPGAGNTIYF. In nucleotides, the CDR3 is TGTGCCAGCAGCTTATTTCCCCCAGGGGCTGGAAACACCATATATTTT. Complete variable domain (other parts from reference TRBV11-2 and TRBJ1-3): EAGVAQSPRYKIIEKRQSVAFWCNPISGHATLYWYQQILGQGPKLLIQFQNNGVVDDSQLPKDRFSAERLKGVDSTLKIQPAKLEDSAVYLCASSLFPPGAGNTIYFGEGSWLTVV.